The rows below give T cell receptor beta chains drawn from one sample of a study of T cell repertoires in cytomegalovirus infection. No antigen is known for these receptors. Each CDR3 protein gets one entry after TCRdb re-called the reads with MiXCR. The sample lists hundreds of thousands of distinct CDR3 sequences, roughly a third occurring once. The material was cultured PBMCs, obtained from culture after CMV antigen stimulation. Receptor source: a human donor in good health (CMV status not recorded). Some clones in this sample may be carry-over from other donors' samples. Each CDR3 is given with its conserved first and last residue. The order of the fields is clone size, V gene, CDR3 protein. A row's size may be missing; if present it is once, few, many or a size class.

size: .
V: TRBV5-1
CDR3: CASSLLSGDYEQYF

size: .
V: TRBV4-1
CDR3: CASSQESIARSNQPQHF

size: .
V: TRBV7-6
CDR3: CASSPGQGKNYNEQFF

size: .
V: TRBV3-1
CDR3: CASSQARGTAYEQYF

size: few
V: TRBV7-3
CDR3: CASSLSGGLLNEQFF

size: .
V: TRBV4-3
CDR3: CASSQAGTRSRNEQFF

size: many
V: TRBV7-8
CDR3: CASSSRDRGLTGYF

size: many
V: TRBV7-2
CDR3: CASLVGGAETQYF

size: few
V: TRBV12-3/TRBV12-4
CDR3: CASNRQSGTDTQYF

size: .
V: TRBV19
CDR3: CASSLPSWGNQPQHF

size: few
V: TRBV12-3/TRBV12-4
CDR3: CASSLDSRTDTQYF